These 16 T cell receptor beta chains originate from one sample sequenced in a study of response to subunit inactivated influenza vaccine. TCRdb reprocessed the RT-PCR reads via MiXCR and lists one record per CDR3 protein. The sample shows approximately 160,000 distinct CDR3 sequences, 9.5% to 12% of them seen only once. The sample consisted of CD8+ T cells sorted from PBMCs, taken less than 25 months after vaccination. These receptors were obtained from a man in his fifties or sixties who received an inactivated influenza vaccine.

The genes are TRBV4-3 and TRBJ1-2; TRBD1 is a possible D gene (6 bases). The CDR3 has 16 amino acids. In germline, CDR1 is LGHNA, CDR2 YSLEER. V lost 4 bases to trimming and J lost 4 bases, with 19 bases between them. The CDR3 region is CASSPGLGQGTYGYTF. The CDR3 bases are TGCGCCAGCAGCCCGGGACTGGGTCAGGGGACCTATGGCTACACCTTC.

This clonotype has only a few counts. The rearrangement joins TRBV27 to TRBJ2-1; 7 nucleotides agree with TRBD2. Germline loops: CDR1 MNHEY, CDR2 SMNVEV (reference sequence). There are 16 residues in the CDR3. V was pared by 5 bases and J by 5 bases, with 12 bases of the junction left unmatched. CDR3 region: CASSPVGAGADNEQFF. CDR3 DNA sequence: TGTGCCAGCAGTCCCGTCGGCGCGGGAGCCGACAATGAGCAGTTCTTC.

This clonotype was observed at least ten times. V gene TRBV5-6 combines with J gene TRBJ2-2, with D perhaps given as TRBD1 or TRBD2 (5 bases each). V was cut by 4 bases and J by 2 bases, with 9 bases left in between. The CDR3 length is 14 residues. Germline-derived CDR1 and CDR2 are SGHDT and YYEEEE. The CDR3 sequence: CASSPGPNTGELFF. The CDR3 DNA reads as TGTGCCAGCAGCCCGGGACCAAACACCGGGGAGCTGTTTTTT.

This clonotype was detected a few times. The chain links TRBV27 to TRBJ2-5, with 10 bases fitting TRBD1. Germline V CDR1 and CDR2: MNHEY, SMNVEV (reference sequence). The CDR3 is 15 amino acids. Trimming removed 3 bases from V and 5 bases from J; junction bases left unmatched: 6. This CDR3 reads CASSFLTGGRETQYF. The CDR3 nucleotides read TGTGCCAGCAGTTTTTTGACAGGGGGCAGGGAGACCCAGTACTTC.

V is TRBV28 and J is TRBJ2-6; no clear D gene. The CDR3 is 18 residues long. The V and J ends lost 5 bases and 0 bases respectively, with 17 bases between them. Germline CDR1 is MDHEN and CDR2 is SYDVKM. The chain's CDR3 is CASSTHHIALSGANVLTF. CDR3 sequence (DNA): TGTGCCAGCAGTACGCACCACATCGCCCTCTCTGGGGCCAACGTCCTGACTTTC.

This clonotype turned up a few times. The chain uses TRBV7-2 and TRBJ2-7, with D tentatively TRBD2 (6 bases). The germline V and J ends were trimmed by 0 bases and 7 bases, with 16 bases remaining between them. Germline CDR1 SGHTA, CDR2 FQGNSA. This CDR3 has 15 residues. CDR3 in amino acids: CASSLAGGQNREQYF. The CDR3 coding sequence is TGTGCCAGCAGCTTAGCGGGAGGACAAAACCGGGAGCAGTACTTC.

In its sample, this clonotype was seen a few times. The chain uses TRBV6-1 and TRBJ1-6; D not resolved. CDR3 length equals 15 residues. V lost 7 bases to trimming and J lost 7 bases, with 17 bases between them. Germline V gives CDR1 MNHNS, CDR2 SASEGT. The CDR3 nucleotides are TGTGCCAGCACCTTGATGAGAGGCCGGAATTCACCCCTCCACTTT. This codes for CASTLMRGRNSPLHF.

This clonotype was observed a handful of times. This chain joins TRBV2 and TRBJ1-1; 8 bases are shared with TRBD1. Germline V gives CDR1 SNHLY, CDR2 FYNNEI. The CDR3 covers 15 residues. V dropped 2 bases and J dropped 5; count of bases not matched to a gene: 7. CDR3 sequence reads: CASSERPGGQTEAFF. CDR3 bases: TGTGCCAGCAGTGAACGCCCAGGGGGCCAGACTGAAGCTTTCTTT.

The chain has TRBV7-9 and TRBJ2-1; D might be TRBD1 (6 bases). The V end lost 5 bases, the J end lost 3 bases, and 17 bases lay between the germline ends. Germline lookup yields CDR1 SEHNR and CDR2 FQNEAQ (reference sequence). The CDR3 length is 16 residues. This CDR3 is CASSPTGPVDYNEQFF. The CDR3 DNA sequence: TGTGCCAGCAGCCCGACAGGACCGGTGGACTACAATGAGCAGTTCTTC. The complete variable domain, with remaining parts taken from reference TRBV7-9 and TRBJ2-1, reads DTGVSQNPRHKITKRGQNVTFRCDPISEHNRLYWYRQTLGQGPEFLTYFQNEAQLEKSRLLSDRFSAERPKGSFSTLEIQRTEQGDSAMYLCASSPTGPVDYNEQFFGPGTRLTVL.

This chain joins TRBV7-8 and TRBJ1-5, with D possibly TRBD1 on 6 matching bases. The CDR3 runs to 14 residues. The V end lost 1 base, the J end lost 6 bases, and 10 bases lay between the germline ends. Germline assignment: CDR1 SGHVS and CDR2 FQNEAQ. CDR3 sequence (DNA): TGTGCCAGCAGCTTAGGCAGGGGTACTCAGCCCCAGCATTTT. Protein sequence: CASSLGRGTQPQHF.

This clonotype was counted ten times or more. The chain links TRBV5-6 to TRBJ1-5, with TRBD1 as a possible D gene (5 bases). Germline V gives CDR1 SGHDT, CDR2 YYEEEE. V was pared by 3 bases and J by 1 base, with 14 bases between. The CDR3 totals 16 residues. The CDR3 nucleotides read TGTGCCAGCAGCTGGGGTGGGGCGCTGAGCAATCAGCCCCAGCATTTT. It codes for CASSWGGALSNQPQHF.

This clonotype was counted a few times. The J gene is TRBJ2-7, the V gene TRBV5-1; possible D gene TRBD2, 6 bases. CDR1 SGHRS and CDR2 YFSETQ come from the germline V gene. V lost 4 bases and J 3 bases, leaving 17 bases between the germline ends. The CDR3 is 15 residues long. The CDR3 nucleotides are TGCGCCAGCAGCCCGACACCGGGAGAACTCTACGAGCAGTACTTC. This sequence encodes CASSPTPGELYEQYF. Using reference TRBV5-1 and TRBJ2-7 for the parts outside the CDR3, the full variable domain is KAGVTQTPRYLIKTRGQQVTLSCSPISGHRSVSWYQQTPGQGLQFLFEYFSETQRNKGNFPGRFSGRQFSNSRSEMNVSTLELGDSALYLCASSPTPGELYEQYFGPGTRLTVT.

In its sample, this clonotype was seen many times. The V gene is TRBV5-6, the J gene TRBJ2-3; no clear D. In germline, CDR1 is SGHDT, CDR2 YYEEEE. The V end was cut by 0 bases, the J end by 2 bases, with 4 bases between. This CDR3 is 13 amino acids long. CDR3 sequence reads: CASSLEPTDTQYF. Here the CDR3 DNA reads TGTGCCAGCAGCTTGGAACCCACAGATACGCAGTATTTT. Drawing the rest from reference TRBV5-6 and TRBJ2-3, the complete variable domain is DAGVTQSPTHLIKTRGQQVTLRCSPKSGHDTVSWYQQALGQGPQFIFQYYEEEERQRGNFPDRFSGHQFPNYSSELNVNALLLGDSALYLCASSLEPTDTQYFGPGTRLTVL.

V usage is TRBV5-5 and J usage is TRBJ1-5; 8 nucleotides agree with TRBD1. Germline V CDR1 and CDR2: SGHKS, YYEKEE (reference sequence). Trimming at V came to 0 bases and at J to 1 base, leaving 6 bases not matched to a gene. The CDR3 contains 17 residues. DNA of the CDR3: TGTGCCAGCAGCTTGGCAGGGGGCGCTTGGAGCAATCAGCCCCAGCATTTT. Translating gives CASSLAGGAWSNQPQHF.

The CDR3 is CASSLRSTGRSDQPQHF. The CDR3 nucleotides read TGTGCCAGCAGCTTACGCTCTACAGGGAGGTCCGATCAGCCCCAGCATTTT. V gene TRBV5-6 combines with J gene TRBJ1-5, with TRBD1 as a possible D gene (6 bases). V lost 2 bases, J lost 5 bases, and 20 bases lay in between. CDR3 length: 17 residues. Per germline, CDR1 SGHDT and CDR2 YYEEEE.

CDR3 DNA: TGCGCCAGCAGCTTGGCTCGGGACGGACCTAGAGGGGAGCTGTTTTTT. Translated, it gives CASSLARDGPRGELFF. The rearrangement links TRBV5-1 to TRBJ2-2; the D gene could be TRBD1 or TRBD2 (5 bases each). Germline V gene data show CDR1 as SGHRS and CDR2 as YFSETQ. Trimming pared 0 bases from V and 8 bases from J, leaving 17 bases between. This CDR3 has 16 amino acids. Using reference TRBV5-1 and TRBJ2-2 for the parts outside the CDR3, the full variable domain is KAGVTQTPRYLIKTRGQQVTLSCSPISGHRSVSWYQQTPGQGLQFLFEYFSETQRNKGNFPGRFSGRQFSNSRSEMNVSTLELGDSALYLCASSLARDGPRGELFFGEGSRLTVL.